This paragraph covers one T cell receptor beta chain sequence. Enrollment of patients from Seattle took place during active infection, with longitudinal follow-up. Authors' processing steps: Estimates of nucleated cell counts were drawn from the amplification of reference gene primers. Produced via immunoSEQ multiplex PCR; TCRdb's table is partial and in-frame only. That table furnishes V, J and clone size, whereas the DNA furnished D and trimming. Here the sample spans roughly 200,000 clones, roughly 86% being singletons. These data are taken from a study of blood T cell repertoires in COVID-19. The specimen was peripheral blood. This clonotype originated in a woman in her forties or fifties with COVID-19, enrolled during active disease.

In DNA, the CDR3 is TGTGCCAGTAGTATAAGTGGCGGGAGCGGGGGGGTGGAAGATACGCAGTATTTT. This sequence encodes CASSISGGSGGVEDTQYF. V and J are TRBV19 and TRBJ2-3; TRBD2 agrees at 10 bases. V shed 2 bases and J 5 bases; nucleotides not matched to a gene: 13. CDR3 length: 18 amino acids. The germline gives CDR1 LNHDA, CDR2 SQIVND (reference sequence).